Listed below are T cell receptor beta chains from one sample, sequenced in a study of blood T cell repertoires in COVID-19. Profiling relied on immunoSEQ multiplex PCR, and the TCRdb table lists in-frame clones only, not all of them. The sample consists of around 150,000 clones, roughly 90% of them appearing once. The sample consisted of peripheral blood. The receptors were sampled from a man aged 45-65 years with active or convalescent COVID-19. Both conserved end residues are trimmed from each CDR3. The order of the fields is D gene, J gene, V gene, CDR3 protein. The D gene is left open where the match is weak.

>NA|TRBJ2-5|TRBV5-1
ASSLAAGQETQY
>TRBD1|TRBJ2-3|TRBV24-1
ATSADRGRTDTQY
>TRBD1|TRBJ1-2|TRBV29-1
SVSGQGARYGYT
>TRBD1|TRBJ1-1|TRBV15
ATSMRTGKGTEAF
>TRBD2|TRBJ2-5|TRBV19
ASSRGLAGGGQETQY
>NA|TRBJ2-1|TRBV12-3/TRBV12-4
ASSSVGQF
>NA|TRBJ2-3|TRBV10-3
AISDPPGTDTQY
>NA|TRBJ2-1|TRBV5-4
ASSSGGRFQNEQF
>NA|TRBJ1-5|TRBV15
ATSRDFSGYQPQH
>NA|TRBJ2-7|TRBV7-9
ASSTQGNEQY
>TRBD1|TRBJ2-7|TRBV28
ASSFVGTVSYEQY
>TRBD1|TRBJ1-3|TRBV5-4
ASSTRTGGALGNTIY
>TRBD1|TRBJ2-7|TRBV27
ASSSSGTGLGQY
>NA|TRBJ2-3|TRBV4-2
ASSYNAGGTDTQY
>TRBD1|TRBJ2-5|TRBV20-1
SASTPGGWEETQY
>NA|TRBJ1-3|TRBV6-5
ASSYGQASGNTIY
>NA|TRBJ1-6|TRBV18
ASSPPWGDNSPLH
>TRBD1|TRBJ2-7|TRBV5-8
ASSLKWGGDRDLYEQY
>NA|TRBJ1-2|TRBV4-2
ASSQDKAGEYGYT
>NA|TRBJ1-1|TRBV6-1
ASSGKTGVGTTEAF
>TRBD1|TRBJ2-1|TRBV7-2
ASSLAQGSYNEQF
>NA|TRBJ1-2|TRBV4-2
ASSQDEGRKGGYT
>TRBD1|TRBJ1-2|TRBV3-1/TRBV3-2
ASSQATGGASYGYT
>NA|TRBJ1-5|TRBV18
ASSPRQSDNQPQH
>NA|TRBJ1-3|TRBV6-6
ASSYTGAGSGNTIY
>NA|TRBJ1-6|TRBV5-6
ASSHAGTYSPLH
>NA|TRBJ2-5|TRBV27
ASSLSPWQTQY
>NA|TRBJ2-6|TRBV24-1
ATSDPDSTGANVLT
>NA|TRBJ2-2|TRBV2
ASSGTSLANTGELF
>TRBD1|TRBJ2-4|TRBV7-2
ASSLVGQGLAQNIQY
>NA|TRBJ1-3|TRBV18
ASSPVRGTDSGNTIY
>TRBD2|TRBJ2-3|TRBV6-4
ASSQGLAVTDTQY
>TRBD1|TRBJ1-2|TRBV10-1
ASSLRTGRYGYT
>NA|TRBJ2-5|TRBV9
ASSSTDYQETQY
>NA|TRBJ1-2|TRBV3-1/TRBV3-2
ASSHGHIPAGRYGYT
>NA|TRBJ2-7|TRBV6-2/TRBV6-3
ASSYVQYEQY
>NA|TRBJ1-3|TRBV14
ASRGLSGNTIY
>TRBD2|TRBJ2-1|TRBV4-1
ASSQEGVGTSGYNEQF
>TRBD2|TRBJ2-1|TRBV10-2
ASSGLAGGNEQF
>TRBD1|TRBJ2-1|TRBV11-3
ASSLGQGAEQF